The 19 T cell receptor beta chains listed next were all sequenced from one sample in a study of T-cell reconstitution after alpha-beta-depleted transplantation in children. Preparation of the TCRbeta library used unique molecular identifiers. TCRdb itself ran the PCR reads through MiXCR, one entry per CDR3 protein. The table has 120,000 or so distinct CDR3 sequences, approximately 10% seen once. The sequenced sample was PBMCs from the stem cell graft donor, obtained from the stem cell graft. The receptors come from a human donor who donated a stem cell graft to a child with acute lymphoblastic leukemia.

There are many counts of this clonotype. The chain joins TRBV2 to TRBJ1-5, with D perhaps TRBD1 (6 bases). CDR3 size: 13 residues. Trimming stripped 4 bases from V and 7 bases from J, with 11 bases between. CDR1 is SNHLY, CDR2 FYNNEI, per germline. The DNA for the CDR3 is TGTGCCAGCAGTGTTCAGGGGAGGCAGCCCCAGCATTTT. Translating gives CASSVQGRQPQHF.

This clonotype was detected only once. The rearrangement joins TRBV5-4 to TRBJ2-1; D not resolved. Germline V gene lookup returns CDR1 SGHNT and CDR2 YYREEE (reference sequence). The CDR3 sequence is 15 residues long. V was cut by 2 bases and J by 5 bases, with 14 bases left in between. CDR3 coding DNA: TGTGCCAGCAGCTTAGGCCCCCGTGGAGACAATGAGCAGTTCTTC. Protein: CASSLGPRGDNEQFF.

There are many counts of this clonotype. The chain combines TRBV4-3 with TRBJ2-7, with D possibly TRBD2 on 5 matching bases. Germline assignment: CDR1 LGHNA and CDR2 YSLEER. V shed 5 bases and J shed 2 bases, with 13 bases lying between them. The CDR3 has 14 residues. Here the CDR3 DNA reads TGCGCCAGCAGCAACGGACTGGGTACCTACGAGCAGTACTTC. This gives the protein CASSNGLGTYEQYF.

In its sample, this clonotype was seen many times. The chain combines TRBV6-5 with TRBJ1-1, with D unresolved. V shed 3 bases and J shed 1 base, with 12 bases lying between them. CDR1 is MNHEY, CDR2 SVGAGI, per germline. The CDR3 is 15 amino acids. As DNA, the CDR3 is TGTGCCAGCAGTTATGGAAAGGGAGGGAACACTGAAGCTTTCTTT. Translation gives CASSYGKGGNTEAFF.

This clonotype was detected many times. The chain joins TRBV7-2 to TRBJ1-4, with TRBD1 as a possible D gene (6 bases). Germline assignment: CDR1 SGHTA and CDR2 FQGNSA. Deletions cut 1 base from V and 8 bases from J, with 17 bases between. The CDR3 extends over 16 amino acids. This CDR3 is CASSLVSVLQGEKLFF. The DNA for the CDR3 is TGTGCCAGCAGCTTAGTCTCCGTTTTACAGGGCGAAAAACTGTTTTTT.

This clonotype was counted ten times or more. The chain joins TRBV7-2 to TRBJ2-7; D is perhaps TRBD1 (5 bases). Per germline, CDR1 SGHTA and CDR2 FQGNSA. The V end was cut by 7 bases, the J end by 4 bases, with 14 bases between. The CDR3 length is 13 residues. This CDR3 reads CASTSRTPYEQYF. The CDR3 nucleotides are TGTGCCAGCACATCAAGGACACCGTACGAGCAGTACTTC.

This clonotype has at least ten counts. The chain is built from TRBV7-9 and TRBJ2-3; no definite D call. V dropped 1 base and J dropped 4 bases, with 9 bases sitting between them. The length of the CDR3 is 14 residues. Germline CDR1 is SEHNR and CDR2 is FQNEAQ (reference sequence). The CDR3 bases are TGTGCCAGCAGCTTAGGGAGAGAATCAGATACGCAGTATTTT. The encoded protein is CASSLGRESDTQYF.

This clonotype was seen ten or more times. The J gene is TRBJ2-2, the V gene TRBV5-1; 7 nucleotides match TRBD1. Germline V lookup: CDR1 SGHRS, CDR2 YFSETQ. The CDR3 is 14 residues long. V was clipped by 4 bases and J by 13 bases; unmatched bases: 13. The CDR3 loop is CASSPTYRGSGLFF. In DNA form, the CDR3 reads TGCGCCAGCAGCCCAACTTACAGGGGTTCAGGGCTGTTTTTT. Complete variable domain (other parts from reference TRBV5-1 and TRBJ2-2): KAGVTQTPRYLIKTRGQQVTLSCSPISGHRSVSWYQQTPGQGLQFLFEYFSETQRNKGNFPGRFSGRQFSNSRSEMNVSTLELGDSALYLCASSPTYRGSGLFFGEGSRLTVL.

At least ten counts were recorded for this clonotype. The rearrangement uses TRBV28 and TRBJ2-5; maybe TRBD1 (6 bases). V shed 7 bases and J shed 5 bases, with 20 bases lying between them. There are 15 residues in the CDR3. The germline V gene has CDR1 MDHEN and CDR2 SYDVKM. The CDR3 reads CASTDFENRGETQYF. In DNA form, the CDR3 reads TGTGCCAGCACCGACTTCGAAAATAGGGGGGAGACCCAGTACTTC.

This clonotype showed up many times. The rearrangement uses TRBV7-9 and TRBJ1-1, with a weak D call TRBD1 (6 bases). The CDR3 is made up of 18 amino acids. Per germline, CDR1 SEHNR and CDR2 FQNEAQ (reference sequence). The V gene lost 5 bases and the J gene lost 2 bases, with 24 bases spanning the gap. The CDR3 spells CASSLEGGIRRTNTEAFF. The CDR3 DNA reads as TGTGCCAGCAGCCTCGAGGGGGGCATTCGTCGGACAAACACTGAAGCTTTCTTT.

V and J are TRBV4-3 and TRBJ1-4, with D perhaps TRBD1 (5 bases). Germline assignment: CDR1 LGHNA and CDR2 YSLEER. Trimming took 4 bases from V and 8 from J, leaving 20 bases between them. There are 16 residues in the CDR3. In nucleotides, the CDR3 is TGCGCCAGCAGCCCCGGGGTCCGGGGCGAGGGGGAAAAACTGTTTTTT. It yields the protein CASSPGVRGEGEKLFF.

In this sample, this clonotype turned up many times. DNA of the CDR3: TGTGCCAGCAACCTTGCCCTTAGACGATCGGGAGAGCAGTTCTTC. This gives the protein CASNLALRRSGEQFF. The genes are TRBV12-3 or TRBV12-4 and TRBJ2-1; TRBD2 might be the D (5 bases). The CDR3 covers 15 residues. V was trimmed by 7 bases and J by 10 bases, leaving 23 bases between them.

This clonotype has at least ten counts. The gene calls are TRBV4-3 and TRBJ1-2, with 7 bases fitting TRBD1. The CDR3 covers 14 residues. Germline V gene data show CDR1 as LGHNA and CDR2 as YSLEER. V lost 1 base, J lost 3 bases, and 2 bases stayed unmatched. The CDR3 sequence is CASSQATGDYGYTF. CDR3 bases: TGCGCCAGCAGCCAAGCTACAGGGGACTATGGCTACACCTTC.

This clonotype was seen at least ten times. CDR3 bases: TGCAGTGCTAGCGGGACCTTATACAATGAGCAGTTCTTC. This sequence encodes CSASGTLYNEQFF. The V gene is TRBV20-1, the J gene TRBJ2-1; possibly TRBD1 or TRBD2 for D (5 bases each). Looked up from germline, CDR1 is DFQATT and CDR2 is SNEGSKA (reference sequence). The V end was cut by 3 bases, the J end by 4 bases, with 10 bases between. CDR3 length equals 13 residues.

This clonotype showed up many times. The chain joins TRBV20-1 to TRBJ1-6, with 9 bases lining up with TRBD1. Germline V lookup: CDR1 DFQATT, CDR2 SNEGSKA (reference sequence). V trimming: 1 base; J trimming: 8 bases; junction bases outside the gene matches: 6. The CDR3 has 15 amino acids. The DNA for the CDR3 is TGCAGTGCTAGAGCCCCGGGACAGGGAGATTCACCCCTCCACTTT. Its protein product is CSARAPGQGDSPLHF.

On this clonotype itself: With a much larger clone just one base away, this may be a read error. The gene calls are TRBV5-1 and TRBJ2-7; 14 bases are shared with TRBD2. Germline CDR1 and CDR2: SGHRS and YFSETQ. CDR3 size: 17 residues. CDR3 coding DNA: TGCGCCAGCACAACCGGGACTAGCGGGAGAGTCCCCTACGACCAGTACTTC. Translation: CASTTGTSGRVPYDQYF.

This clonotype was recorded many times. The V call is TRBV18, the J call TRBJ2-7, with unresolved D. The CDR3 is 13 amino acids. V shed 1 base and J shed 4 bases, with 8 bases lying between them. CDR1 and CDR2 from the germline V gene are KGHSH and LQKENI. CDR3 residues: CASSPQKEYEQYF. The CDR3 coding sequence is TGTGCCAGCTCACCACAAAAGGAGTACGAGCAGTACTTC. The whole variable domain, filled in from reference TRBV18 and TRBJ2-7, reads NAGVMQNPRHLVRRRGQEARLRCSPMKGHSHVYWYRQLPEEGLKFMVYLQKENIIDESGMPKERFSAEFPKEGPSILRIQQVVRGDSAAYFCASSPQKEYEQYFGPGTRLTVT.

In this sample, this clonotype turned up many times. The gene calls are TRBV5-1 and TRBJ2-1, with 7 bases matching TRBD2. This CDR3 contains 14 residues. With 7 bases clipped from V and 7 bases from J, the junction kept 11 bases outside the gene matches. Germline CDR1 is SGHRS and CDR2 is YFSETQ. CDR3 in DNA: TGCGCCAGCGGGAGCGGGAATTCGCGTAATGAGCAGTTCTTC. The encoded protein is CASGSGNSRNEQFF.

This clonotype was observed at least ten times. The chain links TRBV7-9 to TRBJ1-1; 8 bases agree with TRBD1. CDR1 SEHNR and CDR2 FQNEAQ come from the germline V gene (reference sequence). Trimming took 4 bases from V and 5 from J; bases not matched to a gene: 6. The CDR3 extends over 14 amino acids. Here the CDR3 reads CASSSNRGRTEAFF. Here the CDR3 DNA reads TGTGCCAGCAGCTCAAACAGGGGGAGGACTGAAGCTTTCTTT.